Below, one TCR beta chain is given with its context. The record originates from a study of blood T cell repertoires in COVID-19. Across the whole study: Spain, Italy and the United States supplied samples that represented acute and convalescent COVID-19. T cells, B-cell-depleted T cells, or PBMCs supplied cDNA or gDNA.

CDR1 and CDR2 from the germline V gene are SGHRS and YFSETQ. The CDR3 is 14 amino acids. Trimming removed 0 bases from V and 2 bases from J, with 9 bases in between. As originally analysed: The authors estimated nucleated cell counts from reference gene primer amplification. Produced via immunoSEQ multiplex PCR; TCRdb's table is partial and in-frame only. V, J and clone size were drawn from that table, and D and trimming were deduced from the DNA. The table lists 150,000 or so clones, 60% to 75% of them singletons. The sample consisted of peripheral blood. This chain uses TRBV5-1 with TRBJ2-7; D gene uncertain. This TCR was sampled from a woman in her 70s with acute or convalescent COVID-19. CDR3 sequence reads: CASSLGQITYEQYF. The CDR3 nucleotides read TGCGCCAGCAGCTTGGGTCAGATAACCTACGAGCAGTACTTC.